This is a list of T cell receptor beta chains from one sample in a study of blood T cells in healthy people across ages. TCRdb reprocessed the 5' RACE reads with MiXCR, giving one entry per CDR3 protein. The data show about 830,000 distinct CDR3 sequences, roughly 60% seen once. Sequencing was performed on blood. The receptors stem from a man aged 25-40 years in good health. CDR3s include the opening cysteine and the closing phenylalanine or tryptophan. The order of the fields is clone size, D gene, V gene, J gene, CDR3 protein, CDR3 DNA. The D gene is left open where the match is weak. Clone size is stated in some rows and not others, as once, few, many or a class when expanded.

>.|TRBD2|TRBV6-5|TRBJ2-3
CASTAAGGDTQYF
TGTGCCAGCACGGCGGCGGGGGGAGATACGCAGTATTTT
>few|TRBD1|TRBV7-9|TRBJ2-7
CASSPAVGTGAYEQYF
TGTGCCAGCAGCCCTGCGGTCGGGACAGGGGCCTACGAGCAGTACTTC
>.|TRBD2|TRBV20-1|TRBJ2-5
CSATGLDLETQYF
TGCAGTGCTACGGGACTAGACTTGGAGACCCAGTACTTC
>.|TRBD2|TRBV6-5|TRBJ2-1
CASSTQAGDPYNEQFF
TGTGCCAGCAGCACTCAAGCGGGGGACCCGTACAATGAGCAGTTCTTC
>.|TRBD1|TRBV6-6|TRBJ1-5
CASSPRTGWGNQPQHF
TGTGCCAGCAGCCCTAGGACAGGCTGGGGCAATCAGCCCCAGCATTTT
>.|.|TRBV6-5|TRBJ1-2
CASSGDRWYGYTF
TGTGCCAGCAGTGGGGATCGGTGGTATGGCTACACCTTC
>.|.|TRBV7-9|TRBJ2-7
CASSLGGLGYEQYF
TGTGCCAGCAGCTTAGGCGGGCTAGGGTACGAGCAGTACTTC
>.|.|TRBV11-2|TRBJ2-1
CASSQTAADNEQFF
TGTGCCAGCAGCCAGACGGCAGCGGACAATGAGCAGTTCTTC
>few|.|TRBV12-3/TRBV12-4|TRBJ2-5
CASRSQGEETQYF
TGTGCCAGCAGGTCACAGGGTGAAGAGACCCAGTACTTC
>few|.|TRBV20-1|TRBJ2-7
CSASLSYEQYF
TGCAGTGCTAGTCTGTCCTACGAGCAGTACTTC
>.|TRBD1|TRBV7-2|TRBJ1-2
CASSPPDRFNGYTF
TGTGCCAGCAGCCCCCCGGACAGGTTCAATGGCTACACCTTC
>.|TRBD1|TRBV4-2|TRBJ2-5
CASSQQDRGEETQYF
TGTGCCAGCAGCCAGCAGGACAGGGGAGAAGAGACCCAGTACTTC
>.|.|TRBV11-2|TRBJ2-5
CASSLFMGSQETQYF
TGTGCCAGCAGCCTTTTCATGGGGAGTCAAGAGACCCAGTACTTC
>.|TRBD2|TRBV24-1|TRBJ2-2
CATSDPGGASNTGELFF
TGTGCCACCAGTGATCCCGGGGGGGCCTCGAACACCGGGGAGCTGTTTTTT
>.|.|TRBV10-1|TRBJ2-7
CASSGAGPRTPSSYEQYF
TGCGCCAGCAGTGGGGCAGGGCCCAGGACGCCCAGCTCCTACGAGCAGTACTTC
>once|.|TRBV27|TRBJ2-7
CASSFSPNYEQYF
TGTGCCAGCAGTTTTTCCCCCAACTACGAGCAGTACTTC
>.|.|TRBV12-3/TRBV12-4|TRBJ2-7
CATQLGIGEGDEQYF
TGTGCCACCCAACTAGGGATTGGAGAAGGGGACGAGCAGTACTTC
>.|TRBD1|TRBV4-2|TRBJ2-2
CASSRRAGQGNTGELFF
TGTGCCAGCAGCCGGAGAGCGGGACAGGGGAACACCGGGGAGCTGTTTTTT
>.|TRBD1|TRBV29-1|TRBJ1-2
CSDTGTGLGGYTF
TGCAGCGATACCGGGACAGGCTTGGGTGGCTACACCTTC
>few|.|TRBV4-2|TRBJ2-7
CASSQDKYEQYF
TGTGCCAGCAGCCAAGACAAGTACGAGCAGTACTTC
>few|.|TRBV24-1|TRBJ2-1
CATSASDGEQFF
TGTGCCACCAGTGCAAGCGATGGTGAGCAGTTCTTC
>.|.|TRBV11-2|TRBJ1-1
CASSLWARENTEAFF
TGTGCCAGCAGCCTTTGGGCCAGAGAGAACACTGAAGCTTTCTTT
>.|TRBD1|TRBV12-3/TRBV12-4|TRBJ2-1
CATGGKDRVYNEQFF
TGTGCCACTGGGGGTAAGGACAGGGTTTACAATGAGCAGTTCTTC
>.|.|TRBV20-1|TRBJ1-4
CSASQQRQVAAQKLFF
TGCAGTGCTTCACAACAAAGACAGGTAGCGGCACAAAAACTGTTTTTT
>once|TRBD1|TRBV20-1|TRBJ1-4
CSARSGGGADEKLFF
TGCAGTGCTAGGAGTGGAGGGGGCGCGGATGAAAAACTGTTTTTT
>.|.|TRBV7-2|TRBJ2-6
CASSLGGLSVANVLTF
TGTGCCAGCAGCCTTGGGGGGCTCTCAGTGGCCAACGTCCTGACTTTC
>few|.|TRBV5-1|TRBJ2-7
CASSPTVGDHEQYF
TGCGCCAGCAGTCCCACTGTTGGGGACCACGAGCAGTACTTC
>.|TRBD2|TRBV5-1|TRBJ2-1
CASKVSTSGNHEQFF
TGCGCCAGCAAAGTCTCGACTAGCGGTAATCATGAGCAGTTCTTC
>.|.|TRBV20-1|TRBJ2-1
CSASTEYNEQFF
TGCAGTGCTAGTACCGAATACAATGAGCAGTTCTTC
>.|.|TRBV29-1|TRBJ2-1
CSVEEDWVSNEQFF
TGCAGCGTTGAAGAGGACTGGGTTTCCAATGAGCAGTTCTTC
>.|.|TRBV3-1|TRBJ2-1
CASSQHSQWGQETQFF
TGTGCCAGCAGCCAACACTCCCAATGGGGGCAAGAGACCCAGTTCTTC
>few|.|TRBV20-1|TRBJ2-7
CSAGQGGAYEQYF
TGCAGTGCTGGGCAGGGGGGCGCCTACGAGCAGTACTTC
>.|.|TRBV28|TRBJ2-3
CASSFPTTQPADTQYF
TGTGCCAGCAGTTTCCCGACCACCCAGCCCGCAGATACGCAGTATTTT
>.|.|TRBV6-2/TRBV6-3|TRBJ2-7
CASTLGGANEQYF
TGTGCCAGCACCTTAGGGGGGGCGAACGAGCAGTACTTC
>few|.|TRBV6-5|TRBJ2-7
CASRDYSYEQYF
TGTGCCAGCCGGGATTACTCCTACGAGCAGTACTTC
>.|.|TRBV29-1|TRBJ2-5
CSVEDPAQPQLETQYF
TGCAGCGTTGAAGATCCTGCACAGCCCCAGTTGGAGACCCAGTACTTC
>few|.|TRBV7-2|TRBJ1-2
CASSSRRGYGYTF
TGTGCCAGCAGCTCGCGGCGGGGCTATGGCTACACCTTC
>.|TRBD1|TRBV6-2/TRBV6-3|TRBJ2-3
CASLEQGSDTQYF
TGTGCCAGCCTCGAACAGGGGTCAGATACGCAGTATTTT
>.|.|TRBV7-2|TRBJ2-1
CASRTGPNNEQFF
TGTGCCAGCAGGACTGGACCGAACAATGAGCAGTTCTTC
>.|.|TRBV25-1|TRBJ2-6
CASSAVSGANVLTF
TGTGCCAGCAGTGCCGTTTCTGGGGCCAACGTCCTGACTTTC
>few|.|TRBV20-1|TRBJ1-2
CSAWPDSNYGYTF
TGCAGTGCTTGGCCCGACAGCAACTATGGCTACACCTTC
>few|.|TRBV25-1|TRBJ1-1
CASSDPGRFEAFF
TGTGCCAGCAGTGACCCCGGCCGGTTTGAAGCTTTCTTT
>.|TRBD2|TRBV9|TRBJ2-7
CASSGSSGRARSEQYF
TGTGCCAGCAGCGGTTCCAGCGGGAGGGCCAGATCCGAGCAGTACTTC
>.|TRBD2|TRBV7-9|TRBJ2-5
CASSLGRRGGIDNEQYF
TGTGCCAGCAGCTTAGGGAGGCGGGGGGGCATCGACAATGAGCAGTACTTC
>.|.|TRBV20-1|TRBJ2-1
CSAIGWAGPENEQFF
TGCAGTGCCATCGGGTGGGCGGGTCCGGAGAATGAGCAGTTCTTC